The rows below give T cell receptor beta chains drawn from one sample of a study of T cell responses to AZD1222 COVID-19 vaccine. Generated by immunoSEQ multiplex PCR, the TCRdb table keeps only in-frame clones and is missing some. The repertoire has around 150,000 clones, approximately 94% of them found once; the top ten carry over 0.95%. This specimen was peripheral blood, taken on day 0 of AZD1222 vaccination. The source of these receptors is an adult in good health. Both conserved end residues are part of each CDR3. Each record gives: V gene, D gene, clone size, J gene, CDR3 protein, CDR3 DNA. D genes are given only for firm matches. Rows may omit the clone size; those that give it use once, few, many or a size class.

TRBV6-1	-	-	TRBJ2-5	CASSEVSGETQYF	TGTGCCAGCAGTGAAGTCTCTGGAGAGACCCAGTACTTC
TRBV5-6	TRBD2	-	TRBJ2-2	CASSLQAGGTGELFF	TGTGCCAGCAGCTTGCAAGCGGGAGGCACCGGGGAGCTGTTTTTT
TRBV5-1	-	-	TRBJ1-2	CASSLGAGANYGYTF	TGCGCCAGCAGCTTGGGGGCAGGGGCTAACTATGGCTACACCTTC
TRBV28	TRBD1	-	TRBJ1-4	CASRQGGATNEKLFF	TGTGCCAGCAGACAGGGGGGGGCAACTAATGAAAAACTGTTTTTT
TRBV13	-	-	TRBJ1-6	CASTVGQYNSPLHF	TGTGCCAGCACCGTAGGGCAGTATAATTCACCCCTCCACTTT
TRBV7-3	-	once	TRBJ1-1	CASSLTRGWNTEAFF	TGTGCCAGCAGCTTAACCAGGGGCTGGAACACTGAAGCTTTCTTT
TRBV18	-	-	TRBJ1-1	CASLAAGWLPNTEAFF	TGTGCCAGCTTAGCCGCAGGGTGGCTCCCTAACACTGAAGCTTTCTTT
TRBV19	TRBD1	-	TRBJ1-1	CASLKWDRSHPNAFF	TGTGCCAGTCTTAAGTGGGACAGATCCCACCCAAACGCTTTCTTT
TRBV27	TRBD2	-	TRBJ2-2	CASSPAGANTGELFF	TGTGCCAGCAGTCCAGCGGGGGCAAACACCGGGGAGCTGTTTTTT
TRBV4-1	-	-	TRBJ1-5	CASSQDPGVSQPQHF	TGCGCCAGCAGCCAAGATCCGGGGGTGAGTCAGCCCCAGCATTTT
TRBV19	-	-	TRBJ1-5	CASSMTPSGAYSNQPQHF	TGTGCCAGTAGTATGACCCCCTCAGGAGCTTATAGCAATCAGCCCCAGCATTTT
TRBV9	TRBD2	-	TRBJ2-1	CASSSPGLARPEQFF	TGTGCCAGCAGCTCACCGGGACTAGCGAGGCCTGAGCAGTTCTTC
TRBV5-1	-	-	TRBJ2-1	CASSLNSYNEQFF	TGCGCCAGCAGTCTGAACTCCTACAATGAGCAGTTCTTC
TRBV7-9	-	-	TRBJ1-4	CASRGGGEKLFF	TGTGCCAGCAGGGGCGGAGGGGAAAAACTGTTTTTT
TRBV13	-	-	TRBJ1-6	CASSLDGYNSPLHF	TGTGCCAGCAGTCTGGACGGATATAATTCACCCCTCCACTTT
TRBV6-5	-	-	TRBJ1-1	CASSYFPTANFEAFF	TGTGCCAGCAGTTACTTCCCGACAGCTAACTTCGAAGCTTTCTTT
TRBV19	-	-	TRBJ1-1	CASSHTNTEAFF	TGTGCCAGTTCCCATACGAACACTGAAGCTTTCTTT
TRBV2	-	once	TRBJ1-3	CASSEQSSGNTIYF	TGTGCCAGCAGTGAGCAGAGCTCTGGAAACACCATATATTTT
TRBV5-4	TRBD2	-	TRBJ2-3	CASRPAGGTNGEDTQYF	TGTGCCAGCAGGCCAGCGGGAGGGACTAATGGGGAAGATACGCAGTATTTT
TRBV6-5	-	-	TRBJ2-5	CASSPHVGGVGTQYF	TGTGCCAGCAGCCCCCACGTTGGCGGGGTCGGGACCCAGTACTTC
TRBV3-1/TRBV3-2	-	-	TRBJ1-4	CASSQVGGEKLFF	TGTGCCAGCAGCCAAGTAGGTGGTGAAAAACTGTTTTTT
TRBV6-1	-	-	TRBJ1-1	CASSVNLQGSGDGTFF	TGTGCCAGCAGTGTCAACCTACAGGGTAGCGGGGATGGTACTTTCTTT
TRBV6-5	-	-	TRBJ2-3	CASSYSERTDTQYF	TGTGCCAGCAGTTACTCCGAGCGCACAGATACGCAGTATTTT
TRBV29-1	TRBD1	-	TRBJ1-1	CSVPRTGASTEAFF	TGCAGCGTTCCAAGGACAGGGGCCAGCACTGAAGCTTTCTTT
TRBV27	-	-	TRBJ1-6	CASRSPGSSYNSPLHF	TGTGCCAGCCGATCCCCAGGAAGCTCCTATAATTCACCCCTCCACTTT
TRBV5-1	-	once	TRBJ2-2	CASRVNTGNTGELFF	TGCGCCAGCAGGGTAAATACAGGGAACACCGGGGAGCTGTTTTTT
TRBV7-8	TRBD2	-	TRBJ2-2	CASSTRLAGGPSTGELFF	TGTGCCAGCAGCACCCGCCTAGCGGGAGGGCCGAGCACCGGGGAGCTGTTTTTT
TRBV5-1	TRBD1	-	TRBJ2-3	CASSYMTGDTDTQYF	TGCGCCAGCAGCTACATGACAGGGGACACAGATACGCAGTATTTT
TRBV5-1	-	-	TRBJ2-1	CASSLAKGTGGNEQFF	TGCGCCAGCAGCTTGGCCAAGGGGACTGGGGGCAATGAGCAGTTCTTC
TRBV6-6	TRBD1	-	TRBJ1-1	CASSQDPGGRTEAFF	TGTGCCAGCAGTCAGGATCCAGGGGGTCGCACTGAAGCTTTCTTT
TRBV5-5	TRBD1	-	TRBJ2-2	CASSPGTAMTGELFF	TGTGCCAGCAGCCCCGGGACAGCTATGACCGGGGAGCTGTTTTTT
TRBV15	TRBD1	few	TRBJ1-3	CATSRSTGAVDTIYF	TGTGCCACCAGCAGATCTACAGGGGCGGTTGACACCATATATTTT
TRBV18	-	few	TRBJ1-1	CASSPGGNTEAFF	TGTGCCAGCTCACCAGGGGGAAACACTGAAGCTTTCTTT
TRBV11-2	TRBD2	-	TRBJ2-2	CASSLVASGRRELFF	TGTGCCAGCAGCTTAGTGGCTAGCGGGAGAAGGGAGCTGTTTTTT
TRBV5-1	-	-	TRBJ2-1	CASSLTGGDEQFF	TGCGCCAGCAGCTTGACAGGGGGGGATGAGCAGTTCTTC
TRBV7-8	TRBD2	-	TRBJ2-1	CASSLSHLGAGSFNEQFF	TGTGCCAGCAGCTTAAGTCACCTGGGAGCGGGAAGTTTCAATGAGCAGTTCTTC
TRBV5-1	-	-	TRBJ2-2	CASSLAGINTGELFF	TGCGCCAGCAGCTTGGCGGGGATAAACACCGGGGAGCTGTTTTTT
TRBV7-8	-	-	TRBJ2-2	CASSLFYLAGELFF	TGTGCCAGCAGCTTATTCTATCTCGCCGGGGAGCTGTTTTTT
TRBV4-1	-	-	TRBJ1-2	CASSQEPVAYGYTF	TGCGCCAGCAGCCAAGAACCGGTTGCCTATGGCTACACCTTC
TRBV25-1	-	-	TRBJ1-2	CASSDVLDYGYTF	TGTGCCAGCAGTGACGTATTGGACTATGGCTACACCTTC
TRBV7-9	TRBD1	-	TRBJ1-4	CASSYPTGGTNEKLFF	TGTGCCAGCAGCTACCCGACAGGGGGAACTAATGAAAAACTGTTTTTT
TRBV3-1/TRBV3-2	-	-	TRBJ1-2	CASSPSTRNYGYTF	TGTGCCAGCAGCCCGAGTACAAGAAACTATGGCTACACCTTC
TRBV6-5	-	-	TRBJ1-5	CASLTVSNQPQHF	TGTGCCAGTTTGACAGTTAGCAATCAGCCCCAGCATTTT
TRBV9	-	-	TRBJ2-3	CASSERQPTADTQYF	TGTGCCAGCAGCGAGAGACAGCCGACTGCAGATACGCAGTATTTT
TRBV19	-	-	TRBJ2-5	CASSTFLGVEETQYF	TGTGCCAGTAGTACATTTCTTGGGGTTGAAGAGACCCAGTACTTC